This TCR beta chain was sequenced in a study of blood T cell repertoires in COVID-19. Overall study context: PBMCs, B-cell-depleted T cells, or T cells were the source of the cDNA or gDNA that made up the material.

The data were produced by immunoSEQ multiplex PCR, yet TCRdb's version contains in-frame clones alone and is incomplete. The data show nearly 70,000 clones, 90% to 95% seen once. V lost 6 bases, J lost 2 bases, and 7 bases stayed unmatched. The germline gives CDR1 MDHEN, CDR2 SYDVKM. This CDR3 contains 17 residues. Sequencing was performed on peripheral blood. This receptor was taken from a man between 35 and 55 years old with COVID-19, enrolled during active disease. The rearrangement uses TRBV28 and TRBJ2-5; TRBD2 matches at 15 bases. CDR3: CASRVRGTSGGQETQYF. In nucleotides, the CDR3 is TGTGCCAGCAGGGTGCGGGGGACTAGCGGGGGGCAAGAGACCCAGTACTTC.